The 23 T cell receptor beta chains in this list originate from one sample, sequenced in a study of cytomegalovirus exposure and HLA in healthy donors. Libraries were prepared by immunoSEQ multiplex PCR; TCRdb keeps only in-frame clonotypes and omits some of them. The table includes some 200,000 clones, roughly nine tenths detected once. Sequencing was carried out using PBMCs. The receptors stem from a man aged 25-40 years in good health and CMV-seropositive.

The chain recombines TRBV7-2 with TRBJ2-7, with a weak D call TRBD2 (7 bases). Germline V gene sequence: CDR1 SGHTA, CDR2 FQGNSA. The CDR3 loop spans 15 amino acids. V was clipped by 5 bases and J by 6 bases, with 20 bases between them. The CDR3 DNA reads TGTGCCAGCAGCCGGGGGGCAGCGCGATATCCCGAGCAGTACTTC. Its protein product is CASSRGAARYPEQYF.

V gene TRBV19 combines with J gene TRBJ2-7, with 7 positions matching TRBD1. CDR3 length: 15 residues. V lost 5 bases and J lost 4; bases outside the gene matches: 11. Looked up from germline, CDR1 is LNHDA and CDR2 is SQIVND (reference sequence). The CDR3 loop reads CASSATGQIPYEQYF. CDR3 in DNA: TGTGCCAGTAGTGCGACAGGGCAAATCCCTTACGAGCAGTACTTC.

The chain uses TRBV14 and TRBJ2-2; D possibly corresponds to TRBD1 (6 bases). The CDR3 is 17 residues long. V was cut by 0 bases and J by 4 bases, with 15 bases left in between. In germline, CDR1 is SGHDN, CDR2 FVKESK. This chain's CDR3 is CASSQDWGHLSTGELFF. The DNA of the CDR3 is TGTGCCAGCAGCCAAGATTGGGGGCACTTGAGCACCGGGGAGCTGTTTTTT. The full variable domain, in which reference TRBV14 and TRBJ2-2 provide the parts outside the CDR3, is EAGVTQFPSHSVIEKGQTVTLRCDPISGHDNLYWYRRVMGKEIKFLLHFVKESKQDESGMPNNRFLAERTGGTYSTLKVQPAELEDSGVYFCASSQDWGHLSTGELFFGEGSRLTVL.

The chain couples TRBV5-6 to TRBJ2-3; D may be TRBD2 (7 bases). From germline, CDR1 is SGHDT and CDR2 YYEEEE. V shed 6 bases and J shed 3 bases, with 11 bases lying between them. The CDR3 has 13 residues. As DNA, the CDR3 is TGTGCCAGCACACAGGGAGGGACAGATACGCAGTATTTT. Translating it yields CASTQGGTDTQYF.

In this sample, this clone turned up a few times. The chain links TRBV5-1 to TRBJ1-3; a possible D gene is TRBD1 (5 bases). Trimming shortened V by 1 base and J by 0 bases, and 8 bases separated the two germline ends. The CDR3 length is 15 residues. CDR1 and CDR2 (germline): SGHRS, YFSETQ. CDR3 loop: CASSLQGNSGNTIYF. CDR3 sequence (DNA): TGCGCCAGCAGCTTGCAGGGCAACTCTGGAAACACCATATATTTT.

This clone was detected only a few times. The chain employs TRBV5-1 and TRBJ2-3; 8 positions agree with TRBD2. V was clipped by 4 bases and J by 1 base; unmatched bases: 8. The CDR3 is made up of 16 amino acids. CDR1 is SGHRS and CDR2 is YFSETQ in the germline V gene. This CDR3 reads CASSPGGRGGTDTQYF. The CDR3 DNA reads as TGCGCCAGCAGCCCCGGAGGGCGGGGGGGCACAGATACGCAGTATTTT.

The chain carries TRBV5-1 and TRBJ1-1; tentative D call: TRBD1 (5 bases). CDR1 and CDR2 (germline): SGHRS, YFSETQ. The CDR3 has 14 residues. V was shortened by 1 base and J by 1 base, with 8 bases between the two germline ends. CDR3 sequence (DNA): TGCGCCAGCAGCTTGACCGACAGGAACACTGAAGCTTTCTTT. Protein sequence: CASSLTDRNTEAFF.

The J gene is TRBJ1-3, the V gene TRBV14; tentative D call: TRBD1 (5 bases). CDR1 is SGHDN and CDR2 is FVKESK in the germline V gene. Trimming removed 4 bases from V and 0 bases from J, with 7 bases in between. The CDR3 totals 14 residues. CDR3 nucleotides: TGTGCCAGCAGCCCCGGACACTCTGGAAACACCATATATTTT. It codes for CASSPGHSGNTIYF.

The V and J genes are TRBV5-1 and TRBJ2-3, with D possibly TRBD2 on 6 matching bases. Germline values: CDR1 SGHRS, CDR2 YFSETQ. The ends were cut back, 0 bases at V and 2 bases at J, with 13 bases in the middle. This CDR3 is 16 amino acids long. In DNA, the CDR3 is TGCGCCAGCAGCTTGGTAGGCGGGGTTCTCACAGATACGCAGTATTTT. It is translated as CASSLVGGVLTDTQYF. The full variable domain, in which reference TRBV5-1 and TRBJ2-3 provide the parts outside the CDR3, is KAGVTQTPRYLIKTRGQQVTLSCSPISGHRSVSWYQQTPGQGLQFLFEYFSETQRNKGNFPGRFSGRQFSNSRSEMNVSTLELGDSALYLCASSLVGGVLTDTQYFGPGTRLTVL.

The chain joins TRBV5-1 to TRBJ2-3, with D tentatively TRBD2 (5 bases). V lost 0 bases and J lost 0, with 11 bases in between. The germline CDR1 and CDR2 sequences are SGHRS and YFSETQ. This CDR3 contains 16 residues. The CDR3 coding sequence is TGCGCCAGCAGCTTGGACGGACTGCCTAGCACAGATACGCAGTATTTT. This sequence encodes CASSLDGLPSTDTQYF.

The chain combines TRBV29-1 with TRBJ2-3, with 11 bases fitting TRBD2. Germline CDR1 is SQVTM and CDR2 is ANQGSEA. This CDR3 has 15 residues. J lost 2 bases, V lost 6 bases, and 7 bases had no gene match. The CDR3 region has the DNA TGCAGCGTGTCCGGGACTAGCGGTTTCACAGATACGCAGTATTTT. This translates into CSVSGTSGFTDTQYF.

This chain's CDR3 is CSARQGLYTEAFF. The CDR3 DNA sequence: TGCAGCGCGAGACAGGGGTTGTACACTGAAGCTTTCTTT. The rearrangement links TRBV29-1 to TRBJ1-1, with 8 bases identical to TRBD1. This CDR3 has 13 residues. Per germline, CDR1 SQVTM and CDR2 ANQGSEA. Trimming removed 7 bases from V and 3 bases from J; junction bases left unmatched: 7. Combining the CDR3 with reference TRBV29-1 and TRBJ1-1 gives the whole variable domain SAVISQKPSRDICQRGTSLTIQCQVDSQVTMMFWYRQQPGQSLTLIATANQGSEATYESGFVIDKFPISRPNLTFSTLTVSNMSPEDSSIYLCSARQGLYTEAFFGQGTRLTVV.

The chain links TRBV5-1 to TRBJ1-2, with D unresolved. Per the germline V gene, CDR1 is SGHRS and CDR2 is YFSETQ. V was shortened by 1 base and J by 1 base, with 14 bases between the two germline ends. This CDR3 has 16 residues. The CDR3 DNA reads TGCGCCAGCAGCTTGAGGGAGGGATTGAGTAACTATGGCTACACCTTC. This sequence encodes CASSLREGLSNYGYTF.

This clone was counted between two and nine times. The rearrangement uses TRBV5-1 and TRBJ1-1; no clear D gene. Germline CDR1 and CDR2: SGHRS and YFSETQ. The CDR3 totals 15 residues. V was clipped by 7 bases and J by 1 base, with 17 bases between them. The CDR3 loop is CASGPGGVKNTEAFF. The CDR3 DNA reads TGCGCCAGCGGGCCTGGCGGGGTAAAGAACACTGAAGCTTTCTTT.

Turning to this clone: Other DNA sequences within the sample encode an identical CDR3. This chain uses TRBV9 with TRBJ2-5; 7 bases fit TRBD1. This CDR3 is built from 14 residues. The ends lost 0 bases at V and 5 bases at J; junction bases unmatched: 4. CDR1 is SGDLS, CDR2 YYNGEE, per germline. The CDR3 nucleotides are TGTGCCAGCAGCGTAGAAGGGGGCCGGGAGACCCAGTACTTC. Residues: CASSVEGGRETQYF.

J is TRBJ2-2 and V is TRBV5-5, with TRBD2 as a possible D gene (5 bases). The CDR3 has 16 amino acids. V dropped 2 bases and J dropped 0 bases, with 11 bases sitting between them. Germline CDR1 SGHKS, CDR2 YYEKEE (reference sequence). CDR3 DNA: TGTGCCAGCAGCTTCTTCGGGGTTACGAACACCGGGGAGCTGTTTTTT. Translating gives CASSFFGVTNTGELFF.

This clone came up a few times. This sequence joins TRBV6-6 and TRBJ2-5; 8 nucleotides match TRBD1. This CDR3 has 12 residues. V lost 8 bases and J lost 5; bases outside the gene matches: 4. CDR1 MNHNY and CDR2 SVGAGI come from the germline V gene (reference sequence). The CDR3: CASRQGMETQYF. For the CDR3, the DNA is TGTGCCAGCCGACAGGGGATGGAGACCCAGTACTTC.

The genes are TRBV5-4 and TRBJ1-2; possible D gene TRBD1, 5 bases. This CDR3 is built from 15 residues. Germline CDR1 is SGHNT and CDR2 is YYREEE (reference sequence). The V and J ends lost 0 bases and 9 bases respectively, with 18 bases between them. The CDR3 DNA follows: TGTGCCAGCAGCTTGGATCCAGGGTTGGTCAATCGCTACACCTTC. Translated, it gives CASSLDPGLVNRYTF.

V is TRBV4-1 and J is TRBJ2-7; possible D gene TRBD1, 6 bases. The CDR3 consists of 15 residues. Germline V gene data show CDR1 as MGHRA and CDR2 as YSYEKL. The germline V and J ends were trimmed by 1 base and 0 bases, with 10 bases remaining between them. The CDR3 reads CASSQGRDNSYEQYF. The CDR3 coding sequence is TGCGCCAGCAGCCAAGGACGGGACAACTCCTACGAGCAGTACTTC.

The rearrangement links TRBV20-1 to TRBJ2-1, with D unclear. V was cut by 3 bases and J by 5 bases, with 5 bases left in between. The CDR3 loop spans 11 amino acids. Germline V CDR1 and CDR2: DFQATT, SNEGSKA (reference sequence). CDR3 coding DNA: TGCAGTGCTAGGTCCGACAATGAGCAGTTCTTC. This encodes CSARSDNEQFF.

The chain uses TRBV30 and TRBJ2-2; TRBD2 matches at 9 bases. The length of the CDR3 is 14 residues. Germline trimming cut 1 base from V and 4 bases from J; bases unmatched to any gene: 1. Germline CDR1 reads GTSNPN; CDR2 reads SVGIG (reference sequence). The CDR3, as DNA: TGTGCCTGGAGTGGCGGGGGGGCCACCGGGGAGCTGTTTTTT. Protein product: CAWSGGGATGELFF.

This clone appeared a few times. This rearrangement joins TRBV19 to TRBJ2-3; D is undetermined. This CDR3 spans 14 amino acids. V lost 7 bases and J 2 bases, leaving 13 bases between the germline ends. CDR1 and CDR2 from the germline V gene are LNHDA and SQIVND (reference sequence). CDR3 loop: CASMSDATTDTQYF. In DNA form, the CDR3 reads TGTGCCAGTATGTCGGACGCGACCACAGATACGCAGTATTTT.

The chain links TRBV7-9 to TRBJ1-1; D gene unclear. The length of the CDR3 is 11 residues. The germline gives CDR1 SEHNR, CDR2 FQNEAQ (reference sequence). Trimming removed 9 bases from V and 10 bases from J, with 15 bases in between. The CDR3 DNA reads as TGTGCCAGTCATACATCGGACCCAGCTTTCTTT. Protein: CASHTSDPAFF.